The 26 T cell receptor beta chains below were found in one sample sequenced in a study of Ad26.COV2.S vaccination and SARS-CoV-2 variants (dated by TCRdb to about 2021). Explained via the paper, the treatment or condition label denotes: roughly 18 received Ad26.COV2.S at low or high dose, single or two shots; a few received placebo; per-sample allocation not given. For vaccine and placebo recipients, repertoires were sequenced using samples collected on day 63 after the first injection. The library was produced with the immunoSEQ multiplex PCR assay. TCRdb retrieved this table from immuneACCESS and kept in-frame rearrangements only. Not all clones are present; in checked studies, unresolved V genes account for under half, and no reason is known for the remainder. The sample records roughly 300,000 clones, around 89% of which are singletons. The top ten clonotypes cover around 5.3% of the sample.

Sample: peripheral blood, taken in a trial of Ad26.COV2.S vaccine versus placebo. The receptor set was obtained from a person aged 18 to 65 who received the Ad26.COV2.S COVID-19 vaccine or a placebo.

The V gene is TRBV4-1, the J gene TRBJ2-7, with D perhaps being TRBD1 or TRBD2 (5 bases each). The V end was cut by 2 bases, the J end by 2 bases, with 10 bases between. Germline values: CDR1 MGHRA, CDR2 YSYEKL. There are 14 residues in the CDR3. The CDR3 nucleotides are TGCGCCAGCAGCCAACAGGGAGAGGCCTACGAGCAGTACTTC. Translation: CASSQQGEAYEQYF.

This rearrangement joins TRBV27 to TRBJ2-1; a weak D match, TRBD2 (6 bases). Germline V gene sequence: CDR1 MNHEY, CDR2 SMNVEV (reference sequence). Trimming took 0 bases from V and 5 from J, leaving 17 bases between them. This CDR3 has 17 residues. The CDR3 is CASSLSWRRGRDNEQFF. The CDR3 nucleotides are TGTGCCAGCAGTTTATCATGGAGGCGGGGTCGGGACAATGAGCAGTTCTTC.

The chain has TRBV6-1 and TRBJ1-2; D is undetermined. Germline CDR1 reads MNHNS; CDR2 reads SASEGT. V lost 0 bases to trimming and J lost 5 bases, with 16 bases between them. CDR3 length: 16 residues. CDR3 loop: CASSEARSPPQYGYTF. CDR3 coding DNA: TGTGCCAGCAGTGAAGCCCGATCCCCCCCACAGTATGGCTACACCTTC.

The chain's CDR3 is CASSVSPGYEQYF. Written as DNA, the CDR3 is TGTGCCAGCAGTGTCTCTCCGGGCTACGAGCAGTACTTC. V gene TRBV6-4 combines with J gene TRBJ2-7; D not resolved. Trimming took off 4 bases at V and 3 bases at J, with 10 bases between the two ends. CDR3 length: 13 amino acids. The V gene's germline CDR1 is MRHNA and CDR2 SNTAGT.

The chain joins TRBV6-5 to TRBJ1-1; D is unclear. The CDR3 is made up of 13 amino acids. Germline V gene data show CDR1 as MNHEY and CDR2 as SVGAGI. Trimming pared 0 bases from V and 4 bases from J, leaving 6 bases between. The CDR3 spells CASSYSGSTEAFF. CDR3 bases: TGTGCCAGCAGTTACTCAGGGAGCACTGAAGCTTTCTTT.

V and J are TRBV6-2 or TRBV6-3 and TRBJ1-6; D may be TRBD1 (6 bases). The germline V gene encodes CDR1 MNHEY and CDR2 SVGEGT. V lost 2 bases and J 9 bases, leaving 14 bases between the germline ends. This CDR3 is 15 amino acids long. CDR3 nucleotide sequence: TGTGCCAGCAGTTACGGGGGGGCAGGGGCTTCACCCCTCCACTTT. Translating gives CASSYGGAGASPLHF.

J is TRBJ2-1 and V is TRBV11-2, with 12 bases lining up with TRBD2. This CDR3 comprises 15 residues. V dropped 5 bases and J dropped 10; count of bases not matched to a gene: 9. The germline V gene has CDR1 SGHAT and CDR2 FQNNGV. The CDR3, as DNA: TGTGCCAGCAGCCCTGACGGACTAGCGGGGTCCGAGCAGTTCTTC. It translates to CASSPDGLAGSEQFF.

V usage is TRBV6-2 or TRBV6-3 and J usage is TRBJ2-5; no firm D call. Germline V gene sequence: CDR1 MNHEY, CDR2 SVGEGT. The CDR3 covers 13 residues. V gave up 2 bases and J gave up 2 bases, with 6 bases separating them. CDR3: CASSYGQQETQYF. DNA for the CDR3: TGTGCCAGCAGTTACGGGCAGCAAGAGACCCAGTACTTC.

The CDR3 loop reads CASSFPGPGQGYSYEQYF. DNA of the CDR3: TGTGCCAGCAGCTTTCCCGGGCCGGGACAGGGGTATTCCTACGAGCAGTACTTC. The V gene is TRBV11-2, the J gene TRBJ2-7; 10 positions match TRBD1. Per the germline V gene, CDR1 is SGHAT and CDR2 is FQNNGV. V shed 3 bases and J 1 base; nucleotides not matched to a gene: 12. There are 18 residues in the CDR3.

This chain connects TRBV7-9 to TRBJ2-1; D possibly matches TRBD1 or TRBD2 (5 bases each). V was clipped by 5 bases and J by 10 bases, with 9 bases between them. This CDR3 has 11 residues. Germline-derived CDR1 and CDR2 are SEHNR and FQNEAQ (reference sequence). The CDR3 nucleotides read TGTGCCAGCAGCCAGGGACCAGAGCAGTTCTTC. Translating gives CASSQGPEQFF.

The V call is TRBV6-6, the J call TRBJ2-5; D assignment may be TRBD1 or TRBD2 (5 bases each). Trimming shortened V by 0 bases and J by 2 bases, and 13 bases separated the two germline ends. Germline values: CDR1 MNHNY, CDR2 SVGAGI (reference sequence). The CDR3 is made up of 16 amino acids. CDR3 bases: TGTGCCAGCAGTTACTCGAACTACGGGGCGCAAGAGACCCAGTACTTC. Translated: CASSYSNYGAQETQYF.

The chain joins TRBV10-3 to TRBJ1-2; D perhaps matches TRBD1 (6 bases). The CDR3 runs 13 residues. Germline V gene lookup returns CDR1 ENHRY and CDR2 SYGVKD. V lost 6 bases and J lost 4, with 12 bases in between. The CDR3 reads CAISAGEAYGYTF. The CDR3 region has the DNA TGTGCCATCAGCGCAGGGGAGGCCTATGGCTACACCTTC.

CDR3 bases: TGTGCCAGCAGTCCCGTATGGTGGGGGACTGAAGCTTTCTTT. It codes for CASSPVWWGTEAFF. V and J are TRBV28 and TRBJ1-1, with D possibly being TRBD1 (5 bases). Trimming pared 5 bases from V and 5 bases from J, leaving 15 bases between. This CDR3 has 14 residues. Germline CDR1 is MDHEN and CDR2 is SYDVKM.

This clone was seen at least ten times. The rearrangement joins TRBV4-1 to TRBJ2-7, with a possible D match to TRBD2 (6 bases). Deletions cut 3 bases from V and 3 bases from J, with 15 bases between. The CDR3 consists of 15 residues. Germline CDR1 is MGHRA and CDR2 is YSYEKL. This CDR3 is CASSQPGSGYYEQYF. CDR3 nucleotides: TGCGCCAGCAGCCAGCCCGGGAGCGGCTACTACGAGCAGTACTTC.

This rearrangement joins TRBV2 to TRBJ2-7; possible D gene TRBD1, 5 bases. The CDR3 has 17 amino acids. Trimming pared 2 bases from V and 0 bases from J, leaving 17 bases between. Germline V gene sequence: CDR1 SNHLY, CDR2 FYNNEI. As DNA, the CDR3 is TGTGCCAGCAGTGAAAGGACACTTCTATCCAGCTCCTACGAGCAGTACTTC. Amino acids: CASSERTLLSSSYEQYF.

This clone was detected only once. CDR3 DNA sequence: TGCGCCAGCAGCTTGGCGGGGACTGACAATGAGCAGTTCTTC. This sequence encodes CASSLAGTDNEQFF. The chain recombines TRBV5-1 with TRBJ2-1; a possible D gene is TRBD2 (6 bases). The CDR3 extends over 14 amino acids. V lost 0 bases, J lost 5 bases, and 9 bases lay in between. CDR1 and CDR2 (germline): SGHRS, YFSETQ.

This chain joins TRBV9 and TRBJ2-7; 11 bases fit TRBD2. CDR1 and CDR2 from the germline V gene are SGDLS and YYNGEE. V dropped 4 bases and J dropped 4; count of bases not matched to a gene: 7. CDR3 length equals 15 residues. The CDR3 protein is CASSPTSGRGYEQYF. The CDR3 nucleotides are TGTGCCAGCAGCCCTACTAGCGGGAGAGGGTACGAGCAGTACTTC.

The chain employs TRBV2 and TRBJ2-7, with TRBD1 as a possible D gene (5 bases). Trimming stripped 3 bases from V and 1 base from J, with 13 bases between. Looked up from germline, CDR1 is SNHLY and CDR2 is FYNNEI. This CDR3 spans 15 amino acids. The CDR3 bases are TGTGCCAGCAGTGATGGGGCGGCCCTTTCCTACGAGCAGTACTTC. Protein: CASSDGAALSYEQYF.

This chain joins TRBV27 and TRBJ1-6; 7 bases are shared with TRBD1. V gave up 3 bases and J gave up 4 bases; unmatched junction bases: 0. This CDR3 region has 14 residues. Germline V gives CDR1 MNHEY, CDR2 SMNVEV (reference sequence). The CDR3 is CASSLTGYNSPLHF. The CDR3 coding sequence is TGTGCCAGCAGTTTGACAGGGTATAATTCACCCCTCCACTTT.

On this clone itself: The sample holds other DNA sequences that translate to the same CDR3. The rearrangement joins TRBV19 to TRBJ2-3; D call uncertain. Trimming removed 3 bases from V and 1 base from J, with 5 bases in between. This CDR3 is 13 amino acids long. Germline V gene lookup returns CDR1 LNHDA and CDR2 SQIVND (reference sequence). The CDR3 here is CASSISRTDTQYF. Here the CDR3 DNA reads TGTGCCAGTAGTATTTCCCGCACAGATACGCAGTATTTT.

In this sample, this clone turned up once. V and J are TRBV7-9 and TRBJ1-6; 8 bases line up with TRBD1. The CDR3 has 16 amino acids. With V trimmed by 1 base and J by 8 bases, 7 bases remained unmatched. Germline CDR1 and CDR2: SEHNR and FQNEAQ (reference sequence). This CDR3 is CASSLEVGQDDSPLHF. CDR3 DNA sequence: TGTGCCAGCAGCTTAGAAGTGGGACAGGATGATTCACCCCTCCACTTT.

The V call is TRBV7-9, the J call TRBJ1-4; no clear D gene. The CDR3 has 16 amino acids. V lost 5 bases to trimming and J lost 0 bases, with 13 bases between them. Germline V gene data show CDR1 as SEHNR and CDR2 as FQNEAQ (reference sequence). The DNA for the CDR3 is TGTGCCAGCAGCCTCGGGGTCGGGGCAACTAATGAAAAACTGTTTTTT. It specifies CASSLGVGATNEKLFF.

The chain links TRBV9 to TRBJ1-1, with D tentatively TRBD1 (5 bases). CDR3 length equals 14 residues. Germline CDR1 SGDLS, CDR2 YYNGEE. Trimming stripped 0 bases from V and 3 bases from J, with 9 bases between. The CDR3 DNA sequence: TGTGCCAGCAGCGTAGGGGGGAGAGACACTGAAGCTTTCTTT. It translates to CASSVGGRDTEAFF.

The chain couples TRBV19 to TRBJ1-2; 9 nucleotides agree with TRBD1. V gave up 10 bases and J gave up 4 bases; unmatched junction bases: 10. The CDR3 covers 14 residues. Per germline, CDR1 LNHDA and CDR2 SQIVND (reference sequence). The CDR3 coding sequence is TGTGCCACCACCGACAGGGGGGAGCCCTATGGCTACACCTTC. The encoded protein is CATTDRGEPYGYTF.

This chain uses TRBV11-2 with TRBJ2-7; no definite D call. V dropped 2 bases and J dropped 9 bases, with 14 bases sitting between them. Germline V gene sequence: CDR1 SGHAT, CDR2 FQNNGV. The CDR3 is made up of 13 amino acids. CDR3 sequence: CASSLLILIVQYF. The CDR3 DNA reads as TGTGCCAGCAGCTTACTTATCTTGATTGTGCAGTACTTC. The full variable domain, with the rest looked up from reference TRBV11-2 and TRBJ2-7, is EAGVAQSPRYKIIEKRQSVAFWCNPISGHATLYWYQQILGQGPKLLIQFQNNGVVDDSQLPKDRFSAERLKGVDSTLKIQPAKLEDSAVYLCASSLLILIVQYFGPGTRLTVT.

The chain is built from TRBV4-1 and TRBJ2-6; no reliable D call. Germline V CDR1 and CDR2: MGHRA, YSYEKL. V lost 4 bases to trimming and J lost 0 bases, with 4 bases between them. The CDR3 spans 14 residues. DNA for the CDR3: TGCGCCAGCAGCCCCAGCTCTGGGGCCAACGTCCTGACTTTC. It specifies CASSPSSGANVLTF.